Here is one TCR beta chain with its context. This specimen comes from a study of blood T cell repertoires in COVID-19. Original handling: From reference gene primer amplification, estimates of nucleated cell counts were derived. TCRdb's copy holds only in-frame clones and misses some; the assay was immunoSEQ multiplex PCR. V, J and clone size derive from that table, while D and trimming were established from the DNA sequence. This table holds about 240,000 clones, roughly 86% found once. The clonotype was recovered from a woman younger than 45 with acute or convalescent COVID-19. The source material was peripheral blood.

The CDR3: CASSPYTRIEQFF. As DNA, the CDR3 is TGTGCCAGCAGTCCTTACACACGTATTGAGCAGTTCTTC. The chain carries TRBV27 and TRBJ2-1; D not certain. The CDR3 consists of 13 residues. The germline V and J ends were trimmed by 5 bases and 9 bases, with 14 bases remaining between them. Per the germline V gene, CDR1 is MNHEY and CDR2 is SMNVEV (reference sequence).